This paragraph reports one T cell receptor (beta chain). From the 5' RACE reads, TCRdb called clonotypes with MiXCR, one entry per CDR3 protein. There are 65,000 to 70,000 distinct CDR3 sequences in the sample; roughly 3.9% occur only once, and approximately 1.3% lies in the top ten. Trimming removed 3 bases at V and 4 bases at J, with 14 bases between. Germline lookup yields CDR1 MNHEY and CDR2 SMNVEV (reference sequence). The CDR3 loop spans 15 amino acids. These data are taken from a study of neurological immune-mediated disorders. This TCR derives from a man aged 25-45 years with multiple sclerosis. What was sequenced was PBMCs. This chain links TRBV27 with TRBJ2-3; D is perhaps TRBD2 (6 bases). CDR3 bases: TGTGCCAGCAGTTTTCTGGAGGGCCCTGCAGATACGCAGTATTTT. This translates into CASSFLEGPADTQYF.